The rows below give T cell receptor beta chains drawn from one sample of a study of OX40 agonist ivuxolimab in advanced cancers. TCRdb's table, derived via immunoSEQ multiplex PCR, lists solely in-frame clones and lacks some. This repertoire shows 60,000 to 70,000 clones, about 80% found once; its top ten account for 1.2%. The input for sequencing was CD4+ or CD8+ T cells sorted from blood, taken in a trial of the OX40 agonist ivuxolimab. These TCRs come from an adult with an advanced solid tumor such as melanoma, head and neck, liver or kidney cancer. Each CDR3 is given with its conserved first and last residue. The D gene is left open where the match is weak. The size field is filled for only some rows; it gives once, few, many or a size class.

len: 11; v_gene: TRBV30; abundance: -; d_gene: -; j_gene: TRBJ2-1; CDR3aa: CAWKNYNEQFF; CDR3nt: TGTGCCTGGAAGAATTACAATGAGCAGTTCTTC
len: 13; v_gene: TRBV10-3; abundance: -; d_gene: -; j_gene: TRBJ1-1; CDR3aa: CAISELSATEAFF; CDR3nt: TGTGCCATCAGTGAGTTGAGTGCCACTGAAGCTTTCTTT
len: 14; v_gene: TRBV19; abundance: -; d_gene: TRBD1; j_gene: TRBJ1-4; CDR3aa: CASSFGTGGEKLFF; CDR3nt: TGTGCCAGTAGTTTCGGGACAGGGGGTGAAAAACTGTTTTTT
len: 13; v_gene: TRBV29-1; abundance: -; d_gene: TRBD1; j_gene: TRBJ2-7; CDR3aa: CSVNRGLRGEQYF; CDR3nt: TGCAGCGTTAACAGGGGGTTGCGTGGCGAGCAGTACTTC
len: 14; v_gene: TRBV15; abundance: -; d_gene: -; j_gene: TRBJ1-2; CDR3aa: CATSRNGANYGYTF; CDR3nt: TGTGCCACCAGCAGAAACGGAGCTAACTATGGCTACACCTTC
len: 12; v_gene: TRBV29-1; abundance: -; d_gene: -; j_gene: TRBJ2-7; CDR3aa: CSHQAPTGEQYF; CDR3nt: TGCAGCCACCAAGCCCCCACGGGCGAGCAGTACTTC
len: 15; v_gene: TRBV2; abundance: -; d_gene: -; j_gene: TRBJ2-2; CDR3aa: CASTRARGNTGELFF; CDR3nt: TGTGCCAGCACCCGAGCCAGGGGAAACACCGGGGAGCTGTTTTTT
len: 14; v_gene: TRBV30; abundance: -; d_gene: -; j_gene: TRBJ1-5; CDR3aa: CAWSLGHLGQPQHF; CDR3nt: TGTGCCTGGAGTTTGGGACATTTGGGCCAGCCCCAGCATTTT
len: 16; v_gene: TRBV2; abundance: -; d_gene: -; j_gene: TRBJ2-2; CDR3aa: CASTGSSGGTPGELFF; CDR3nt: TGTGCCAGCACGGGCTCCTCTGGGGGGACCCCCGGGGAGCTGTTTTTT
len: 13; v_gene: TRBV6-6; abundance: -; d_gene: -; j_gene: TRBJ2-3; CDR3aa: CASSWDFTDTQYF; CDR3nt: TGTGCCAGCAGTTGGGACTTCACAGATACGCAGTATTTT
len: 16; v_gene: TRBV27; abundance: -; d_gene: TRBD1; j_gene: TRBJ1-2; CDR3aa: CASSSTHRGNHYGYTF; CDR3nt: TGTGCCAGCAGTTCAACACACAGGGGGAATCACTATGGCTACACCTTC
len: 14; v_gene: TRBV6-1; abundance: -; d_gene: -; j_gene: TRBJ1-6; CDR3aa: CASNSAGRNSPLHF; CDR3nt: TGTGCCAGCAATTCAGCAGGGAGGAATTCACCCCTCCACTTT
len: 14; v_gene: TRBV7-7; abundance: once; d_gene: -; j_gene: TRBJ2-5; CDR3aa: CASSLGGGQETQYF; CDR3nt: TGTGCCAGCAGCTTAGGAGGGGGGCAAGAGACCCAGTACTTC
len: 14; v_gene: TRBV5-4; abundance: -; d_gene: TRBD1; j_gene: TRBJ1-1; CDR3aa: CASRRGTGDTEAFF; CDR3nt: TGTGCCAGCCGACGGGGGACAGGGGACACTGAAGCTTTCTTT
len: 13; v_gene: TRBV6-6; abundance: -; d_gene: -; j_gene: TRBJ1-1; CDR3aa: CASNGGANTEAFF; CDR3nt: TGTGCCAGCAATGGAGGGGCGAACACTGAAGCTTTCTTT
len: 12; v_gene: TRBV10-3; abundance: -; d_gene: -; j_gene: TRBJ2-3; CDR3aa: CAIKGGLDTQYF; CDR3nt: TGTGCCATCAAAGGAGGGCTTGATACGCAGTATTTT
len: 16; v_gene: TRBV11-1; abundance: -; d_gene: TRBD2; j_gene: TRBJ2-7; CDR3aa: CASSYQGLAGGEEQYF; CDR3nt: TGTGCCAGCAGCTACCAGGGACTAGCGGGGGGAGAAGAGCAGTACTTC
len: 17; v_gene: TRBV4-1; abundance: -; d_gene: TRBD1; j_gene: TRBJ2-2; CDR3aa: CASSQIRQGSATGELFF; CDR3nt: TGCGCCAGCAGCCAAATCCGACAGGGGAGCGCCACCGGGGAGCTGTTTTTT
len: 17; v_gene: TRBV5-6; abundance: -; d_gene: TRBD1; j_gene: TRBJ2-2; CDR3aa: CASSFSRTGRNTGELFF; CDR3nt: TGTGCCAGCAGCTTCAGTCGGACAGGGCGGAACACCGGGGAGCTGTTTTTT
len: 13; v_gene: TRBV7-2; abundance: -; d_gene: TRBD1; j_gene: TRBJ1-1; CDR3aa: CASSYQDRVDAFF; CDR3nt: TGTGCCAGCAGCTATCAAGACAGGGTGGACGCTTTCTTT
len: 12; v_gene: TRBV6-5; abundance: -; d_gene: -; j_gene: TRBJ2-7; CDR3aa: CASSLGQNEQYF; CDR3nt: TGTGCCAGCAGTTTAGGACAAAACGAGCAGTACTTC
len: 15; v_gene: TRBV5-1; abundance: few; d_gene: -; j_gene: TRBJ1-2; CDR3aa: CASSSETLIPDGYTF; CDR3nt: TGCGCCAGCAGCTCCGAGACACTCATTCCGGATGGCTACACCTTC
len: 16; v_gene: TRBV18; abundance: -; d_gene: TRBD2; j_gene: TRBJ2-1; CDR3aa: CASSPELAGVDNEQFF; CDR3nt: TGTGCCAGCTCACCCGAACTAGCGGGGGTCGACAATGAGCAGTTCTTC
len: 14; v_gene: TRBV2; abundance: once; d_gene: -; j_gene: TRBJ2-1; CDR3aa: CASRASAGSGEQFF; CDR3nt: TGTGCCAGCAGGGCCTCGGCGGGCTCAGGTGAGCAGTTCTTC
len: 16; v_gene: TRBV5-1; abundance: -; d_gene: -; j_gene: TRBJ1-1; CDR3aa: CASSWALSTRDTEAFF; CDR3nt: TGCGCCAGCAGCTGGGCCTTAAGTACCCGGGACACTGAAGCTTTCTTT
len: 15; v_gene: TRBV25-1; abundance: -; d_gene: TRBD1; j_gene: TRBJ1-1; CDR3aa: CASSERGRMNTEAFF; CDR3nt: TGTGCCAGCAGTGAAAGGGGGCGGATGAACACTGAAGCTTTCTTT
len: 14; v_gene: TRBV30; abundance: -; d_gene: -; j_gene: TRBJ1-5; CDR3aa: CAWSRGGGDQPQHF; CDR3nt: TGTGCCTGGAGTCGGGGCGGGGGGGATCAGCCCCAGCATTTT
len: 12; v_gene: TRBV30; abundance: -; d_gene: -; j_gene: TRBJ2-1; CDR3aa: CAWSPSGAEQFF; CDR3nt: TGTGCCTGGAGCCCATCAGGAGCGGAGCAGTTCTTC
len: 14; v_gene: TRBV29-1; abundance: few; d_gene: -; j_gene: TRBJ1-3; CDR3aa: CSVGGGSPGNTIYF; CDR3nt: TGCAGCGTCGGGGGGGGCAGCCCTGGAAACACCATATATTTT
len: 15; v_gene: TRBV6-5; abundance: -; d_gene: TRBD1; j_gene: TRBJ2-7; CDR3aa: CASSYSDRVSYEQYF; CDR3nt: TGTGCCAGCAGTTATTCGGACAGGGTGTCCTACGAGCAGTACTTC
len: 14; v_gene: TRBV30; abundance: many; d_gene: -; j_gene: TRBJ1-1; CDR3aa: CAWRSWDTNTEAFF; CDR3nt: TGTGCCTGGAGATCATGGGACACAAACACTGAAGCTTTCTTT
len: 13; v_gene: TRBV10-2; abundance: -; d_gene: -; j_gene: TRBJ1-1; CDR3aa: CASRLYGGTEAFF; CDR3nt: TGCGCCAGCAGGCTATATGGGGGCACTGAAGCTTTCTTT
len: 16; v_gene: TRBV11-1; abundance: -; d_gene: TRBD1; j_gene: TRBJ2-2; CDR3aa: CASSSPGTGQTGELFF; CDR3nt: TGTGCCAGCAGCTCCCCCGGGACAGGGCAGACCGGGGAGCTGTTTTTT
len: 15; v_gene: TRBV4-1; abundance: -; d_gene: TRBD2; j_gene: TRBJ2-7; CDR3aa: CASSPGLAGAYEQYF; CDR3nt: TGCGCCAGCAGCCCAGGACTAGCGGGGGCCTACGAGCAGTACTTC
len: 17; v_gene: TRBV7-2; abundance: once; d_gene: -; j_gene: TRBJ2-6; CDR3aa: CASSPRHLRSGANVLTF; CDR3nt: TGTGCCAGCAGCCCCCGACACTTGCGCTCTGGGGCCAACGTCCTGACTTTC
len: 15; v_gene: TRBV30; abundance: -; d_gene: TRBD1; j_gene: TRBJ1-1; CDR3aa: CAWSVERGRRTEAFF; CDR3nt: TGTGCCTGGAGTGTGGAAAGGGGGCGACGCACTGAAGCTTTCTTT
len: 13; v_gene: TRBV19; abundance: -; d_gene: -; j_gene: TRBJ2-7; CDR3aa: CASSIGRTYEQYF; CDR3nt: TGTGCCAGTAGTATAGGGCGTACCTACGAGCAGTACTTC
len: 15; v_gene: TRBV5-8; abundance: -; d_gene: -; j_gene: TRBJ1-2; CDR3aa: CASSAQGEGYYGYTF; CDR3nt: TGTGCCAGCAGCGCTCAGGGAGAGGGCTACTATGGCTACACCTTC
len: 12; v_gene: TRBV7-9; abundance: -; d_gene: -; j_gene: TRBJ1-1; CDR3aa: CASSLRTAEAFF; CDR3nt: TGTGCCAGCAGCCTACGGACAGCTGAAGCTTTCTTT
len: 18; v_gene: TRBV6-1; abundance: -; d_gene: TRBD1; j_gene: TRBJ1-6; CDR3aa: CASSEVVPGTGSGSPLHF; CDR3nt: TGTGCCAGCAGTGAAGTCGTTCCCGGGACAGGGAGCGGATCACCCCTCCACTTT
len: 11; v_gene: TRBV20-1; abundance: -; d_gene: -; j_gene: TRBJ1-1; CDR3aa: CSARGGTEAFF; CDR3nt: TGCAGTGCCCGGGGGGGGACTGAAGCTTTCTTT
len: 12; v_gene: TRBV7-2; abundance: -; d_gene: -; j_gene: TRBJ2-7; CDR3aa: CASSLRSYEQYF; CDR3nt: TGTGCCAGCAGCTTGCGGTCCTACGAGCAGTACTTC
len: 11; v_gene: TRBV2; abundance: -; d_gene: -; j_gene: TRBJ1-2; CDR3aa: CASSWAGGYTF; CDR3nt: TGTGCCAGCAGTTGGGCCGGAGGCTACACCTTC
len: 13; v_gene: TRBV9; abundance: once; d_gene: -; j_gene: TRBJ2-5; CDR3aa: CASSVDRTETQYF; CDR3nt: TGTGCCAGCAGCGTAGATAGGACGGAGACCCAGTACTTC
len: 17; v_gene: TRBV5-1; abundance: -; d_gene: -; j_gene: TRBJ2-3; CDR3aa: CASSLAEGPSSTDTQYF; CDR3nt: TGCGCCAGCAGCTTGGCCGAGGGGCCTTCTAGCACAGATACGCAGTATTTT
len: 14; v_gene: TRBV29-1; abundance: -; d_gene: TRBD1; j_gene: TRBJ1-1; CDR3aa: CSVTTGARYTEAFF; CDR3nt: TGCAGCGTAACTACAGGGGCAAGATACACTGAAGCTTTCTTT
len: 12; v_gene: TRBV18; abundance: few; d_gene: -; j_gene: TRBJ1-1; CDR3aa: CASSPRTVSAFF; CDR3nt: TGTGCCAGCTCACCTAGGACGGTCTCAGCTTTCTTT
len: 15; v_gene: TRBV30; abundance: -; d_gene: TRBD1; j_gene: TRBJ1-1; CDR3aa: CAWSVGAGGRTEAFF; CDR3nt: TGTGCCTGGAGTGTAGGGGCAGGGGGCCGGACTGAAGCTTTCTTT